This entry lists 2 T cell receptor beta chains sequenced from one sample in a study of cytomegalovirus exposure and HLA in healthy donors. This PCR relied on a set of 60 Vbeta primers and 13 Jbeta primers. TCRdb keeps only in-frame clones here, not all; method: immunoSEQ multiplex PCR. The repertoire includes roughly 140,000 clones, about 84% of them detected once, and 2% to 2.5% sits in the top ten. The sample taken for sequencing was PBMCs. Source of these receptors: a woman aged 18-35 years in good health and CMV-seropositive.

Only one count was recorded for this clone. The chain is built from TRBV5-5 and TRBJ1-2, with 8 positions matching TRBD1. The CDR3 is 17 amino acids. V was pared by 2 bases and J by 7 bases, with 16 bases of the junction left unmatched. Germline CDR1 is SGHKS and CDR2 is YYEKEE (reference sequence). CDR3 coding DNA: TGTGCCAGCAGCTTCCTGTTCCCAGGGGGCCACGACGGTGGCTACACCTTC. Translating it yields CASSFLFPGGHDGGYTF.

This chain links TRBV5-5 with TRBJ2-7; 10 bases are shared with TRBD1. The CDR3 extends over 16 amino acids. With V trimmed by 0 bases and J by 2 bases, 5 bases remained unmatched. CDR1 is SGHKS, CDR2 YYEKEE, per germline (reference sequence). CDR3 amino acids: CASSLVGTGEAYEQYF. The CDR3 DNA is TGTGCCAGCAGCTTGGTAGGGACAGGGGAGGCCTACGAGCAGTACTTC.